Listed here is a single T cell receptor beta chain. The data belong to a study of OX40 agonist ivuxolimab in advanced cancers. Study-level information: The group had a mean age of around 60 years, ranged from about 20 to 79, and was 82.7% male. Checkpoint inhibitors had been given previously to 35% to 50% of patients.

Here immunoSEQ multiplex PCR was the method, and the copy in TCRdb shows in-frame clones only, minus some. The table includes 85,000 to 95,000 clones, 75% to 90% detected once. The V end was cut by 8 bases, the J end by 9 bases, with 14 bases between. CDR1 is SEHNR and CDR2 is FQNEAQ in the germline V gene (reference sequence). The CDR3 length is 13 residues. Sequences were derived from CD4+ or CD8+ T cells sorted from blood, sampled in a trial of the OX40 agonist ivuxolimab. This TCR derives from an adult with an advanced solid tumor such as melanoma, head and neck, liver or kidney cancer. The rearrangement links TRBV7-9 to TRBJ1-6, with D possibly TRBD1 on 6 matching bases. CDR3 nucleotide sequence: TGTGCCAGCGGCGAACAGGGATTTTCACCCCTCCACTTT. Residues: CASGEQGFSPLHF.